The source of this TCR beta chain is a study of blood T cell repertoires in COVID-19. TCRdb's copy holds only in-frame clones and misses some; the assay was immunoSEQ multiplex PCR. The sample records about 170,000 clones, approximately 87% being singletons. The source material was peripheral blood. This receptor was identified in a man younger than 30 with active or convalescent COVID-19.

The CDR3 DNA reads as TGTGCCAGCTCACCAGTCGCCCTAGCGGGAGTGGCAGATACGCAGTATTTT. Translation: CASSPVALAGVADTQYF. The chain joins TRBV18 to TRBJ2-3; 10 nucleotides agree with TRBD2. The CDR3 spans 17 residues. The V gene end was trimmed by 2 bases and the J gene end by 4 bases; junction bases not matched to a gene: 9. Germline V gene sequence: CDR1 KGHSH, CDR2 LQKENI.